These 8 T cell receptor beta chains were all obtained from the same sample, sequenced in a study of blood T cell repertoires in COVID-19. TCRdb keeps only in-frame clones here, not all; method: immunoSEQ multiplex PCR. The table records 20,000 to 25,000 clones, 89% of them present only once. Material: peripheral blood. The receptor source for this set is an older woman with active COVID-19.

This chain uses TRBV28 with TRBJ2-7; TRBD2 agrees at 7 bases. The V gene's germline CDR1 is MDHEN and CDR2 SYDVKM. This CDR3 region has 14 residues. Losses at the gene ends were 2 bases for V and 6 bases for J; bases not matched to a gene: 7. The CDR3 loop is CASSLMRLAGEQYF. CDR3 coding DNA: TGTGCCAGCAGTTTAATGCGACTAGCAGGCGAGCAGTACTTC.

The rearrangement links TRBV9 to TRBJ2-7, with 13 bases identical to TRBD2. The trim removed 4 bases at V and 4 bases at J, leaving 5 bases unmatched. The CDR3 runs 15 residues. The germline V gene encodes CDR1 SGDLS and CDR2 YYNGEE. The chain's CDR3 is CASSPRLAGGYEQYF. As DNA, the CDR3 is TGTGCCAGCAGCCCGCGACTAGCGGGGGGTTACGAGCAGTACTTC.

The chain combines TRBV5-1 with TRBJ2-1; the D gene is possibly TRBD1 (5 bases). The CDR3 sequence is 15 residues long. V lost 0 bases and J 6 bases, leaving 13 bases between the germline ends. CDR1 and CDR2 (germline): SGHRS, YFSETQ. The CDR3 nucleotides are TGCGCCAGCAGCTTGGCGGTAGGGGCACTCAATGAGCAGTTCTTC. Protein: CASSLAVGALNEQFF.

The chain uses TRBV7-9 and TRBJ2-7; D call uncertain. From germline, CDR1 is SEHNR and CDR2 FQNEAQ (reference sequence). This CDR3 has 12 amino acids. Trimming removed 5 bases at V and 1 base at J, with 6 bases between. The CDR3 DNA sequence: TGTGCCAGCAGCCCTCTTTCCTACGAGCAGTACTTC. Amino acids: CASSPLSYEQYF.

The chain has TRBV10-3 and TRBJ2-7, with 7 bases aligning to TRBD1. Germline CDR1 is ENHRY and CDR2 is SYGVKD. The CDR3 is 13 residues long. J lost 5 bases, V lost 4 bases, and 5 bases had no gene match. The CDR3 sequence is CAISGGQANEQYF. Written as DNA, the CDR3 is TGTGCCATCAGTGGAGGACAGGCCAACGAGCAGTACTTC.

The table lists this clone with a few counts. The rearrangement uses TRBV5-6 and TRBJ2-7; tentative D call: TRBD1 (6 bases). In germline, CDR1 is SGHDT, CDR2 YYEEEE. Trimming shortened V by 4 bases and J by 0 bases, and 14 bases separated the two germline ends. The length of the CDR3 is 15 residues. CDR3 sequence reads: CASSLTGIFSYEQYF. In nucleotides, the CDR3 is TGTGCCAGCAGCCTGACAGGTATTTTCTCCTACGAGCAGTACTTC. The full variable domain, with the rest looked up from reference TRBV5-6 and TRBJ2-7, is DAGVTQSPTHLIKTRGQQVTLRCSPKSGHDTVSWYQQALGQGPQFIFQYYEEEERQRGNFPDRFSGHQFPNYSSELNVNALLLGDSALYLCASSLTGIFSYEQYFGPGTRLTVT.

This clone was seen a single time. The chain uses TRBV25-1 and TRBJ1-4, with 8 nucleotides matching TRBD1. The CDR3 has 14 amino acids. The ends lost 2 bases at V and 7 bases at J; junction bases unmatched: 3. Per germline, CDR1 MGHDK and CDR2 SYGVNS. CDR3 sequence: CASSERGQAEKLFF. The CDR3 bases are TGTGCCAGCAGTGAAAGGGGACAGGCTGAAAAACTGTTTTTT.

The V call is TRBV5-4, the J call TRBJ2-5; 12 nucleotides agree with TRBD1. Germline V lookup: CDR1 SGHNT, CDR2 YYREEE (reference sequence). The CDR3 has 16 amino acids. V dropped 10 bases and J dropped 1; count of bases not matched to a gene: 11. The CDR3 coding sequence is TGTGCCGCCCGCCGGGGGGACAGGGGGCCCCAAGAGACCCAGTACTTC. The encoded protein is CAARRGDRGPQETQYF. Filled out from reference TRBV5-4 and TRBJ2-5, the complete variable domain reads ETGVTQSPTHLIKTRGQQVTLRCSSQSGHNTVSWYQQALGQGPQFIFQYYREEENGRGNFPPRFSGLQFPNYSSELNVNALELDDSALYLCAARRGDRGPQETQYFGPGTRLLVL.